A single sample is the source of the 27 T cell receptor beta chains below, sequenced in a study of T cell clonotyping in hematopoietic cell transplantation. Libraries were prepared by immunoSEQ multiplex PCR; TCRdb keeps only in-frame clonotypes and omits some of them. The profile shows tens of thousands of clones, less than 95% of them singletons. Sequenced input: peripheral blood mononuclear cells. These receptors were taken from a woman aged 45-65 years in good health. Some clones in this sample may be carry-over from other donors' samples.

CDR3 in DNA: TGTGCCAGCAGCGCCTTGAATCAGCCCCAGCATTTT. It codes for CASSALNQPQHF. The rearrangement links TRBV7-6 to TRBJ1-5; D remains unclear. The CDR3 totals 12 residues. V shed 5 bases and J shed 4 bases, with 6 bases lying between them. Germline CDR1 is SGHVS and CDR2 is FNYEAQ.

CDR3 sequence: CASSVLRGSSNIARPEQYF. CDR3 nucleotides: TGTGCCAGCAGCGTACTTAGGGGGAGTTCTAACATCGCCCGACCGGAGCAGTACTTC. The chain uses TRBV11-2 and TRBJ2-7, with TRBD1 as a possible D gene (6 bases). Germline loops: CDR1 SGHAT, CDR2 FQNNGV. The CDR3 runs 19 residues. The V end was cut by 5 bases, the J end by 7 bases, with 33 bases between.

DNA for the CDR3: TGTGCCAGTAGTATTGCTTACATGAACACTGAAGCTTTCTTT. Its protein is CASSIAYMNTEAFF. This chain joins TRBV19 and TRBJ1-1; D not resolved. There are 14 residues in the CDR3. Germline CDR1 LNHDA, CDR2 SQIVND (reference sequence). Trimming shortened V by 3 bases and J by 0 bases, and 8 bases separated the two germline ends.

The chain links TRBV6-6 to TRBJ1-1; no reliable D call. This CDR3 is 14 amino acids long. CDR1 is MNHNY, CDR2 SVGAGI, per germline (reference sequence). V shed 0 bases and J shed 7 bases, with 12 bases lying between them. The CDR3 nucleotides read TGTGCCAGCAGTTACTCGATGTCCCGGAATGAAGCTTTCTTT. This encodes CASSYSMSRNEAFF.

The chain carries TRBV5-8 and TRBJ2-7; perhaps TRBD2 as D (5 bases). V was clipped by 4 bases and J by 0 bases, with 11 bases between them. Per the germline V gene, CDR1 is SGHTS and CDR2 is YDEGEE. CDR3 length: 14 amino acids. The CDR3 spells CASSRHGSSYEQYF. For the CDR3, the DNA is TGTGCCAGCAGCCGTCATGGGAGCTCCTACGAGCAGTACTTC.

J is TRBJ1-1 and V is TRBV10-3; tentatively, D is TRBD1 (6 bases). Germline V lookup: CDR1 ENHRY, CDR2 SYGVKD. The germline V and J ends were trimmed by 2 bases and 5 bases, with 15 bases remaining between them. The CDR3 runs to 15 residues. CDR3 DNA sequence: TGTGCCATCAGTGAGGCACAGGGAGGAGGGACTGAAGCTTTCTTT. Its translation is CAISEAQGGGTEAFF.

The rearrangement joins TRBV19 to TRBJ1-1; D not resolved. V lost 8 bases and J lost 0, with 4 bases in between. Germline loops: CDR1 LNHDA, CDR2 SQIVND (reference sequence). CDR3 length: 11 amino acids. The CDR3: CASWVNTEAFF. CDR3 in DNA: TGTGCCAGTTGGGTGAACACTGAAGCTTTCTTT.

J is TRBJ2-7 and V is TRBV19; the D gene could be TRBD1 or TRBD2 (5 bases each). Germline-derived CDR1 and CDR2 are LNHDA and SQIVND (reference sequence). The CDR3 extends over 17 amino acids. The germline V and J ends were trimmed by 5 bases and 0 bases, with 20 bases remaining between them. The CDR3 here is CASSGGPQTGLSYEQYF. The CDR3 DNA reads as TGTGCCAGTAGTGGCGGACCTCAAACGGGGCTCTCCTACGAGCAGTACTTC.

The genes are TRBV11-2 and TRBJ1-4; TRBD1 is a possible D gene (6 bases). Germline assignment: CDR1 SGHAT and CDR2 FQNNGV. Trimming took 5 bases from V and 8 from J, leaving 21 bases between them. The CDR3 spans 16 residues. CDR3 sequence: CASSHNLQGGGEKLFF. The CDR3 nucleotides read TGTGCCAGCAGCCACAATCTACAGGGTGGAGGGGAAAAACTGTTTTTT.

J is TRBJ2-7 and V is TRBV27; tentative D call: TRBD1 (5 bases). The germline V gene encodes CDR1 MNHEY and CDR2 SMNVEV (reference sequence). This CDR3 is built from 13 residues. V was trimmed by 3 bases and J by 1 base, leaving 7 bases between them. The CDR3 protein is CASSFSGSYEQYF. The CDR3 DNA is TGTGCCAGCAGTTTTTCAGGGTCCTACGAGCAGTACTTC.

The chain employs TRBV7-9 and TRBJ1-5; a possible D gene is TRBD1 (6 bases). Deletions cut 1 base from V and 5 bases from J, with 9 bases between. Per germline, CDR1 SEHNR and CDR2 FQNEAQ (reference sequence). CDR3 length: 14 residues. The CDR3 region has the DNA TGTGCCAGCAGCTTAGGGGACATAGATCAGCCCCAGCATTTT. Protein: CASSLGDIDQPQHF.

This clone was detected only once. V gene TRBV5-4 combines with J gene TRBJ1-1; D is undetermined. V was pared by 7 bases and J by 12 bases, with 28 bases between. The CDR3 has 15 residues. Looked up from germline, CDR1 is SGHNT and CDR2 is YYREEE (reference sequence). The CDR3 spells CASADGRLGSKIPFF. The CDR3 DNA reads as TGTGCCAGCGCCGATGGTCGTTTAGGCTCGAAAATCCCTTTCTTT.

The DNA for the CDR3 is TGTGCCATCAGTGAGTCAGGGAGTGGGGGGAACGAGCAGTACTTC. Its translation is CAISESGSGGNEQYF. V and J are TRBV10-3 and TRBJ2-7; D is perhaps TRBD2 (6 bases). The CDR3 loop spans 15 amino acids. V lost 0 bases and J 5 bases, leaving 14 bases between the germline ends. From germline, CDR1 is ENHRY and CDR2 SYGVKD.

The CDR3 sequence is CASSPGQSFNEKLFF. Written as DNA, the CDR3 is TGTGCCAGCAGTCCTGGACAGAGCTTTAATGAAAAACTGTTTTTT. V usage is TRBV28 and J usage is TRBJ1-4, with D tentatively TRBD1 (6 bases). The CDR3 sequence is 15 residues long. Germline values: CDR1 MDHEN, CDR2 SYDVKM. V shed 5 bases and J shed 4 bases, with 14 bases lying between them.

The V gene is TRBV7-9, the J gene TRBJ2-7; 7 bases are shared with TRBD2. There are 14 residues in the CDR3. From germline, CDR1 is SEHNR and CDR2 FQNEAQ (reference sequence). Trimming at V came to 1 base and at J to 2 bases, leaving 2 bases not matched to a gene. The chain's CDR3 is CASSLVAGAYEQYF. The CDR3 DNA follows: TGTGCCAGCAGCTTAGTGGCGGGGGCCTACGAGCAGTACTTC.

Here the CDR3 DNA reads TGTGCCAGCAGCTTAGGATCGGGAAACACCATATATTTT. Protein sequence: CASSLGSGNTIYF. The chain uses TRBV7-9 and TRBJ1-3; unclear D gene. The CDR3 length is 13 residues. CDR1 is SEHNR, CDR2 FQNEAQ, per germline (reference sequence). Trimming took off 1 base at V and 4 bases at J, with 5 bases between the two ends.

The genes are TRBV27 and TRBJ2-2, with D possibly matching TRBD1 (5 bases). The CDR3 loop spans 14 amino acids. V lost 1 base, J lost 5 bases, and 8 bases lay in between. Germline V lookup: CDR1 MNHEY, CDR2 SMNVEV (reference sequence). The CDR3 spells CASSLFPGTGELFF. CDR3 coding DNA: TGTGCCAGCAGTTTATTTCCAGGGACCGGGGAGCTGTTTTTT.

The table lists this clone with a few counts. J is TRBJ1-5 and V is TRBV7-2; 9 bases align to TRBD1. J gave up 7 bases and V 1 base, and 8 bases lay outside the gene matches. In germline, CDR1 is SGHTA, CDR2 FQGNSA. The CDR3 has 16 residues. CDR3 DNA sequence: TGTGCCAGCAGCTTAGACGGGACAGGGTATGGACAGCCCCAGCATTTT. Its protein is CASSLDGTGYGQPQHF.

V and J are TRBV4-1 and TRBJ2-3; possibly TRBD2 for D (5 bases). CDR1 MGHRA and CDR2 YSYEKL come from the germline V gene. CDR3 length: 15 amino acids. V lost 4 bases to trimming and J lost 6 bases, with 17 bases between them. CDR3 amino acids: CASSPFLDREDTQYF. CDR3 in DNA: TGCGCCAGCAGCCCTTTCCTCGATAGGGAGGATACGCAGTATTTT.

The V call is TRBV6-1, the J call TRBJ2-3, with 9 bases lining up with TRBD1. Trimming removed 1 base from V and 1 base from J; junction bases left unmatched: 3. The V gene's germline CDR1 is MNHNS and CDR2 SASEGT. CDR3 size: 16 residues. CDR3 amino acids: CASSEGTGVGTDTQYF. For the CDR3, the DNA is TGTGCCAGCAGTGAAGGGACAGGGGTCGGCACAGATACGCAGTATTTT.

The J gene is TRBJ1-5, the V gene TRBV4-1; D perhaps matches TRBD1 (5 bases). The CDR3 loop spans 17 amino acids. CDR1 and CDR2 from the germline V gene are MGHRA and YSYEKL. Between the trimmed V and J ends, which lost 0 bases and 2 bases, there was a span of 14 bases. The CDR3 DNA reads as TGCGCCAGCAGCCAAGATCCGGGGGGAAGGGGCAATCAGCCCCAGCATTTT. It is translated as CASSQDPGGRGNQPQHF.

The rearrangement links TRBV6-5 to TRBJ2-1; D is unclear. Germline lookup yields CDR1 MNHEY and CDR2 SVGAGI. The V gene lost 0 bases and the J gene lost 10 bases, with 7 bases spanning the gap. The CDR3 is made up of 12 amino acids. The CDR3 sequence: CASSYSGREQFF. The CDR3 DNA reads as TGTGCCAGCAGTTACTCAGGGCGGGAGCAGTTCTTC.

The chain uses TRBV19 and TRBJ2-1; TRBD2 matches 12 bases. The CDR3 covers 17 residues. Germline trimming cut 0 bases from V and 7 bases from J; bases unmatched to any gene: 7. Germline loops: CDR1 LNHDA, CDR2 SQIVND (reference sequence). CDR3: CASSIDGLAGGQNEQFF. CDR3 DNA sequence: TGTGCCAGTAGTATAGACGGTCTAGCGGGGGGGCAAAATGAGCAGTTCTTC. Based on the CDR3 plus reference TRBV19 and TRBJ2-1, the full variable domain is DGGITQSPKYLFRKEGQNVTLSCEQNLNHDAMYWYRQDPGQGLRLIYYSQIVNDFQKGDIAEGYSVSREKKESFPLTVTSAQKNPTAFYLCASSIDGLAGGQNEQFFGPGTRLTVL.

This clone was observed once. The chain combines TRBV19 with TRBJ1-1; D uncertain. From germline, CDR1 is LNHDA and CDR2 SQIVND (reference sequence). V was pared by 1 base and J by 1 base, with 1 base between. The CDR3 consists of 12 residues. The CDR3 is CASSIGNTEAFF. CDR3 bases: TGTGCCAGTAGTATAGGGAACACTGAAGCTTTCTTT.

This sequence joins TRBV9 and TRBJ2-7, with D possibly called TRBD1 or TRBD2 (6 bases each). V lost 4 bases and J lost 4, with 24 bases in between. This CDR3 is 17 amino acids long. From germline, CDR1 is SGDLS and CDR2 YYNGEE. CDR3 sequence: CASSFSLGDGGLYEQYF. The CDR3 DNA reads TGTGCCAGCAGCTTCAGCCTGGGGGACGGGGGCTTATACGAGCAGTACTTC.

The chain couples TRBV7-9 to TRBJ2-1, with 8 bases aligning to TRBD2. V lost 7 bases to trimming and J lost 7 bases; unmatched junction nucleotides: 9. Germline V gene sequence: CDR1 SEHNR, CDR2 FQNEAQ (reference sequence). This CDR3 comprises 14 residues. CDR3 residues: CASTSRGGTNEQFF. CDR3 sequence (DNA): TGTGCCAGCACCTCTCGCGGGGGGACGAATGAGCAGTTCTTC.

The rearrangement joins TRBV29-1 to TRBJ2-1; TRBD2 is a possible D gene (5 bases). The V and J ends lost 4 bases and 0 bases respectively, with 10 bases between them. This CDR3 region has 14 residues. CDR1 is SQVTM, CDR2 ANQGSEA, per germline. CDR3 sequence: CSVVEGSSYNEQFF. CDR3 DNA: TGCAGCGTTGTTGAAGGGAGCTCCTACAATGAGCAGTTCTTC.